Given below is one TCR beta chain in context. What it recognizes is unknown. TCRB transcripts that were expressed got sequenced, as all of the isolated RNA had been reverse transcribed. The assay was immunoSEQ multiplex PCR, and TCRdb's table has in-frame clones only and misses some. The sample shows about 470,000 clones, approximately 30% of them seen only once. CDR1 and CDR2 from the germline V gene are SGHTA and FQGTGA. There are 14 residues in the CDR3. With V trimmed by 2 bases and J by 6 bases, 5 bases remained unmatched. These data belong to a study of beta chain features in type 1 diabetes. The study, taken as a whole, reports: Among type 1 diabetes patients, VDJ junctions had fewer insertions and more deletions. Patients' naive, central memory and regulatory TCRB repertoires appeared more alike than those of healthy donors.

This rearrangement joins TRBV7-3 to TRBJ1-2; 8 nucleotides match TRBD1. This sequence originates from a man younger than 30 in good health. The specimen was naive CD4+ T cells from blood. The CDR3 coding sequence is TGTGCCAGCAGCTTATCAGGGGGCAGTCATGGCTACACCTTC. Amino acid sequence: CASSLSGGSHGYTF.